One and the same sample provided the 8 T cell receptor beta chains below, sequenced in a study of blood T cell repertoires in COVID-19. Profiled with immunoSEQ multiplex PCR; TCRdb holds only in-frame clones, not every one. The repertoire has about 150,000 clones, about 86% of them found once; the top ten carry 8.4%. What was sequenced was peripheral blood. These receptors were taken from a woman in her fifties or sixties with active or convalescent COVID-19.

The chain is built from TRBV2 and TRBJ2-1, with TRBD1 as a possible D gene (6 bases). With 4 bases removed from V and 10 bases from J, the gap between germline ends came to 14 bases. Looked up from germline, CDR1 is SNHLY and CDR2 is FYNNEI. The CDR3 extends over 13 amino acids. The CDR3 sequence is CASSVAGVNEQFF. The CDR3 coding sequence is TGTGCCAGCAGTGTTGCAGGGGTAAACGAGCAGTTCTTC.

The chain combines TRBV7-8 with TRBJ1-1, with D possibly being TRBD1 (5 bases). Trimming pared 1 base from V and 4 bases from J, leaving 7 bases between. The CDR3 contains 13 residues. The germline gives CDR1 SGHVS, CDR2 FQNEAQ. DNA of the CDR3: TGTGCCAGCAGCTTAGGCGGGGGCACTGAAGCTTTCTTT. Translation: CASSLGGGTEAFF.

The J gene is TRBJ2-3, the V gene TRBV5-1; possible D gene TRBD1, 6 bases. The CDR3 is made up of 16 amino acids. Germline V gene lookup returns CDR1 SGHRS and CDR2 YFSETQ. Trimming removed 7 bases at V and 4 bases at J, with 22 bases between. For the CDR3, the DNA is TGCGCCAGCCGAACCGAAAGGGGGAAGTTTGCAGATACGCAGTATTTT. It encodes CASRTERGKFADTQYF.

The chain employs TRBV27 and TRBJ1-3, with a tentative D call TRBD1 (6 bases). V was clipped by 4 bases and J by 4 bases, with 14 bases between them. This CDR3 is 15 amino acids long. The germline V gene encodes CDR1 MNHEY and CDR2 SMNVEV (reference sequence). The CDR3 nucleotides are TGTGCCAGCAGTTCCGGGGGGGCTGGAGGAAACACCATATATTTT. Encoded protein: CASSSGGAGGNTIYF.

The chain recombines TRBV10-1 with TRBJ2-7; D gene unclear. The CDR3 loop spans 13 amino acids. Trimming left V 4 bases short and J 5 bases short, with 12 bases between. In germline, CDR1 is WNHNN, CDR2 SYGVQD (reference sequence). Here the CDR3 DNA reads TGCGCCAGCAGTGCGCTGAGTAAAGACGAGCAGTACGTC. Protein sequence: CASSALSKDEQYV.

The rearrangement joins TRBV18 to TRBJ1-4, with D perhaps matching TRBD1 (5 bases). Trimming shortened V by 4 bases and J by 7 bases, and 13 bases separated the two germline ends. Per germline, CDR1 KGHSH and CDR2 LQKENI. The CDR3 is 14 residues long. The CDR3 bases are TGTGCCAGCTCACAGGTCACCGGGGGTGAAAAACTGTTTTTT. Translated, it gives CASSQVTGGEKLFF.

The rearrangement links TRBV28 to TRBJ1-2; tentative D call: TRBD1 (5 bases). The CDR3 runs 14 residues. Trimming took off 8 bases at V and 4 bases at J, with 17 bases between the two ends. Germline V gene data show CDR1 as MDHEN and CDR2 as SYDVKM. CDR3 nucleotides: TGTGCCAGCTCGTGGGGGGATTCAATCTATGGCTACACCTTC. It codes for CASSWGDSIYGYTF.

The chain couples TRBV9 to TRBJ2-3, with 11 bases that match TRBD2. V was pared by 4 bases and J by 5 bases, with 9 bases of the junction left unmatched. The CDR3 loop spans 16 amino acids. Germline loops: CDR1 SGDLS, CDR2 YYNGEE. For the CDR3, the DNA is TGTGCCAGCAGCCTTCGAATAGCGGGGGGGCAAGATACGCAGTATTTT. This gives the protein CASSLRIAGGQDTQYF.